A single sample gave rise to the 22 T cell receptor beta chains below, sequenced in a study of T-cell memory formation after mild COVID-19. One entry per CDR3 protein results from TCRdb running MiXCR on the 5' RACE reads. Seen here are about 450,000 distinct CDR3 sequences, roughly a quarter observed once, and the top ten hold around 12%. Sequencing was performed on PBMCs or a T cell subset sorted from them (not recorded which). These receptors all stem from an adult woman who had mild COVID-19 (a few samples of this study predate the infection). Cell type and time point are not known.

The rearrangement joins TRBV10-3 to TRBJ2-2; 7 bases are a match to TRBD1. V gave up 3 bases and J gave up 5 bases; unmatched junction bases: 3. This CDR3 is built from 14 residues. CDR1 ENHRY and CDR2 SYGVKD come from the germline V gene. The CDR3 is CAISEQGRTGELFF. The CDR3 DNA reads as TGTGCCATCAGTGAACAGGGGCGGACCGGGGAGCTGTTTTTT.

This chain connects TRBV24-1 to TRBJ2-5, with TRBD1 matching over 7 bases. V was clipped by 1 base and J by 5 bases; unmatched bases: 3. CDR3 length: 14 residues. Germline V gives CDR1 KGHDR, CDR2 SFDVKD. The CDR3 sequence is CATSDFDRDETQYF. Here the CDR3 DNA reads TGTGCCACCAGTGATTTTGACAGGGACGAGACCCAGTACTTC.

CDR3 loop: CASSQDLSSGIPVEQYF. The CDR3 DNA is TGCGCCAGCAGCCAAGATCTGTCTAGCGGGATTCCCGTCGAGCAGTACTTC. The chain employs TRBV4-3 and TRBJ2-7, with 9 positions matching TRBD2. Per germline, CDR1 LGHNA and CDR2 YSLEER. V dropped 0 bases and J dropped 6; count of bases not matched to a gene: 12. The CDR3 runs to 17 residues.

V usage is TRBV18 and J usage is TRBJ2-7, with TRBD2 matching over 8 bases. The CDR3 is made up of 14 amino acids. CDR1 is KGHSH, CDR2 LQKENI, per germline. V shed 1 base and J 6 bases; nucleotides not matched to a gene: 5. In DNA, the CDR3 is TGTGCCAGCTCACCACTCGGGGGGGAAGGCGAGCAGTACTTC. Protein sequence: CASSPLGGEGEQYF.

The rearrangement uses TRBV12-3 or TRBV12-4 and TRBJ1-1, with D possibly being TRBD1 (5 bases). The length of the CDR3 is 14 residues. Deletions cut 6 bases from V and 6 bases from J, with 17 bases between. DNA of the CDR3: TGTGCCAGCAGGCCCGGGACCACGGTGGCTGAAGCTTTCTTT. It is translated as CASRPGTTVAEAFF.

This chain links TRBV7-9 with TRBJ2-1; tentative D call: TRBD2 (6 bases). Germline V CDR1 and CDR2: SEHNR, FQNEAQ (reference sequence). The CDR3 covers 14 residues. The V gene lost 8 bases and the J gene lost 9 bases, with 20 bases spanning the gap. As DNA, the CDR3 is TGTGCCAGCCGCCGCAAGGGACCACTAGCTGAGCAGTTCTTC. Translating it yields CASRRKGPLAEQFF.

This clonotype was counted only a few times. The V and J genes are TRBV6-2 or TRBV6-3 and TRBJ1-2, with D hard to call. Per the germline V gene, CDR1 is MNHEY and CDR2 is SVGEGT. The CDR3 covers 13 residues. V was trimmed by 2 bases and J by 4 bases, leaving 8 bases between them. The CDR3: CASSYRGVYGYTF. CDR3 DNA: TGTGCCAGCAGTTACCGGGGAGTCTATGGCTACACCTTC.

This clonotype showed up just a few times. The gene calls are TRBV7-9 and TRBJ1-3; D remains unclear. CDR3 length: 16 amino acids. The germline V gene encodes CDR1 SEHNR and CDR2 FQNEAQ (reference sequence). V dropped 2 bases and J dropped 2 bases, with 13 bases sitting between them. The CDR3 loop is CASSLSRVSTGNTIYF. The DNA for the CDR3 is TGTGCCAGCAGCTTATCGAGGGTTTCTACTGGAAACACCATATATTTT.

This clonotype was seen a few times. The CDR3 DNA reads TGTGCCAGCAGTAGGGGAACTAGCGGGAGTATCAATGAGCAGTTCTTC. Its translation is CASSRGTSGSINEQFF. The chain employs TRBV6-2 or TRBV6-3 and TRBJ2-1; the match to TRBD2 covers 11 bases. Germline CDR1 and CDR2: MNHEY and SVGEGT. The length of the CDR3 is 16 residues. V lost 5 bases to trimming and J lost 6 bases; unmatched junction nucleotides: 9.

The genes are TRBV11-3 and TRBJ2-2; D perhaps matches TRBD1 (8 bases). Trimming shortened V by 5 bases and J by 3 bases, and 16 bases separated the two germline ends. This CDR3 contains 16 residues. Germline V gene lookup returns CDR1 SGHNT and CDR2 YENEEA. The CDR3 reads CASSGTGGVYTGELFF. In nucleotides, the CDR3 is TGTGCCAGCAGCGGAACAGGGGGGGTTTACACCGGGGAGCTGTTTTTT.

The V call is TRBV5-4, the J call TRBJ2-3; TRBD2 agrees at 10 bases. The trim removed 2 bases at V and 2 bases at J, leaving 5 bases unmatched. Looked up from germline, CDR1 is SGHNT and CDR2 is YYREEE (reference sequence). This CDR3 spans 16 amino acids. CDR3 residues: CASSFLTSGYTDTQYF. CDR3 sequence (DNA): TGTGCCAGCAGCTTCTTGACTAGCGGGTACACAGATACGCAGTATTTT.

V is TRBV5-1 and J is TRBJ2-1; D assignment may be TRBD1 or TRBD2 (5 bases each). Germline V CDR1 and CDR2: SGHRS, YFSETQ. The CDR3 totals 13 residues. V shed 4 bases and J shed 11 bases, with 16 bases lying between them. In DNA form, the CDR3 reads TGCGCCAGCAGCCAGGGACCAGGGAATAAGCAGTTCTTC. It is translated as CASSQGPGNKQFF.

This clonotype has a count of ten or more. V usage is TRBV30 and J usage is TRBJ1-1; D unresolved. V was pared by 1 base and J by 6 bases, with 15 bases between. The germline V gene has CDR1 GTSNPN and CDR2 SVGIG (reference sequence). The CDR3 covers 14 residues. The CDR3 sequence: CAWSGPGWGAEAFF. Written as DNA, the CDR3 is TGTGCCTGGAGTGGTCCGGGTTGGGGAGCTGAAGCTTTCTTT.

This chain uses TRBV15 with TRBJ2-7; 7 bases fit TRBD1. The germline CDR1 and CDR2 sequences are LNHNV and YYDKDF (reference sequence). CDR3 size: 16 residues. With 4 bases clipped from V and 0 bases from J, the junction kept 9 bases outside the gene matches. The CDR3 bases are TGTGCCACCAGCACCCGAAGGGACAGACTCTCCTACGAGCAGTACTTC. Translated: CATSTRRDRLSYEQYF.

This clonotype has a count of ten or more. This chain uses TRBV5-1 with TRBJ1-1; no definite D call. CDR3 size: 15 residues. The germline V and J ends were trimmed by 3 bases and 6 bases, with 18 bases remaining between them. Germline values: CDR1 SGHRS, CDR2 YFSETQ. The CDR3 sequence: CASSSGPETWAEAFF. The CDR3 DNA reads as TGCGCCAGCAGCTCCGGGCCGGAAACCTGGGCTGAAGCTTTCTTT.

This clonotype was seen a handful of times. The genes are TRBV7-9 and TRBJ2-5; no reliable D call. Germline CDR1 is SEHNR and CDR2 is FQNEAQ (reference sequence). CDR3 size: 15 residues. Trimming stripped 1 base from V and 3 bases from J, with 12 bases between. Here the CDR3 reads CASSLVQAIKETQYF. DNA of the CDR3: TGTGCCAGCAGCTTAGTTCAGGCCATCAAAGAGACCCAGTACTTC.

The rearrangement uses TRBV6-5 and TRBJ1-2, with no clear D. V was pared by 6 bases and J by 8 bases, with 13 bases between. This CDR3 region has 12 residues. Germline V lookup: CDR1 MNHEY, CDR2 SVGAGI. The CDR3 DNA reads as TGTGCCAGCAGATTAACAGACTCGGGCTACACCTTC. Its translation: CASRLTDSGYTF.

This clonotype was observed a few times. The rearrangement joins TRBV19 to TRBJ1-1, with 9 bases matching TRBD1. The CDR3 covers 15 residues. Germline CDR1 is LNHDA and CDR2 is SQIVND (reference sequence). V gave up 6 bases and J gave up 1 base; unmatched junction bases: 6. CDR3 nucleotides: TGTGCCAGTAGCTATATGGACAGGGGGAACACTGAAGCTTTCTTT. Protein sequence: CASSYMDRGNTEAFF.

This clonotype was detected a few times. The chain joins TRBV5-4 to TRBJ2-3; 12 bases align to TRBD2. CDR3 length: 17 amino acids. Germline V lookup: CDR1 SGHNT, CDR2 YYREEE (reference sequence). The ends lost 4 bases at V and 0 bases at J; junction bases unmatched: 6. The CDR3 DNA is TGTGCCAGCAGCCTCGGACTAGCGGGACCCAGCACAGATACGCAGTATTTT. Protein sequence: CASSLGLAGPSTDTQYF. The complete variable domain, with remaining parts taken from reference TRBV5-4 and TRBJ2-3, reads ETGVTQSPTHLIKTRGQQVTLRCSSQSGHNTVSWYQQALGQGPQFIFQYYREEENGRGNFPPRFSGLQFPNYSSELNVNALELDDSALYLCASSLGLAGPSTDTQYFGPGTRLTVL.

The chain couples TRBV7-3 to TRBJ2-2; D call uncertain. The CDR3 has 13 amino acids. Trimming took off 4 bases at V and 12 bases at J, with 15 bases between the two ends. CDR1 is SGHTA, CDR2 FQGTGA, per germline. Here the CDR3 reads CASSYTTEGKLFF. The CDR3 coding sequence is TGTGCCAGCAGCTATACCACAGAAGGAAAGCTGTTTTTT.

This clonotype has ten or more counts. V and J are TRBV7-9 and TRBJ2-2, with no clear D. The CDR3 covers 14 residues. Looked up from germline, CDR1 is SEHNR and CDR2 is FQNEAQ (reference sequence). Trimming took off 1 base at V and 1 base at J, with 4 bases between the two ends. The CDR3 sequence: CASSLDGNTGELFF. As DNA, the CDR3 is TGTGCCAGCAGCTTAGACGGGAACACCGGGGAGCTGTTTTTT. The entire variable domain, with the rest obtained from reference TRBV7-9 and TRBJ2-2, is as follows: DTGVSQNPRHKITKRGQNVTFRCDPISEHNRLYWYRQTLGQGPEFLTYFQNEAQLEKSRLLSDRFSAERPKGSFSTLEIQRTEQGDSAMYLCASSLDGNTGELFFGEGSRLTVL.

This clonotype came up a few times. The chain combines TRBV5-1 with TRBJ2-3; 8 bases fit TRBD2. Germline CDR1 reads SGHRS; CDR2 reads YFSETQ. V shed 1 base, J shed 2 bases, and the junction held 6 bases outside the gene matches. This CDR3 region has 16 residues. CDR3 bases: TGCGCCAGCAGCTTGTTGGCGGGGGGACTCACAGATACGCAGTATTTT. Its protein product is CASSLLAGGLTDTQYF.